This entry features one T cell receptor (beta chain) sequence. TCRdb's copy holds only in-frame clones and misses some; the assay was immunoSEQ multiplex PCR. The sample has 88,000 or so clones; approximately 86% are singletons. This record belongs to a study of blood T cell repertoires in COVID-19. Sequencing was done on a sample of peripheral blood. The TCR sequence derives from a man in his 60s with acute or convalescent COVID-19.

The CDR3 region is CASSPPGTGNTGELFF. CDR3 coding DNA: TGTGCCAGCAGCCCCCCCGGGACAGGGAACACCGGGGAGCTGTTTTTT. This chain connects TRBV7-7 to TRBJ2-2; 8 bases are a match to TRBD1. There are 16 residues in the CDR3. V was pared by 5 bases and J by 1 base, with 6 bases of the junction left unmatched. Germline V gene lookup returns CDR1 SSHAT and CDR2 FNYEAQ (reference sequence).